These 11 T cell receptor beta chains were sequenced from one sample in a study of T cell repertoires in cytomegalovirus infection (dated by TCRdb to the late 2010s). The reads were generated on an Illumina HiSeq 1500. TCRdb trimmed the raw reads at Q25, called clones with MiXCR and kept productive beta chains. Each entry is one CDR3 protein sequence, shown with its most common DNA and genes. Present in this sample are around 800,000 distinct CDR3 sequences, 32% of which were seen just once. The ten largest clones add up to 9.5% to 15% of the sample. Their specific antigens are unknown. Interpreted using the paper, the treatment or condition label stands for: in vitro stimulation with specific CMV peptide epitopes to enrich CMV-specific T cells. The sample consisted of cultured CD8+ T cells from PBMCs, taken from culture after CMV antigen stimulation. These receptors were collected from a human donor in good health (CMV status not recorded). Some clones in this sample may be carry-over from other donors' samples.

This clonotype was seen a few times. V is TRBV6-1 and J is TRBJ1-2; D possibly corresponds to TRBD1 (5 bases). From germline, CDR1 is MNHNS and CDR2 SASEGT. The CDR3 is made up of 14 amino acids. The V gene lost 3 bases and the J gene lost 6 bases, with 14 bases spanning the gap. Here the CDR3 DNA reads TGTGCCAGCAGTGATGGGGGGAAGAGGAATGGCTACACCTTC. Translation: CASSDGGKRNGYTF.

The chain employs TRBV7-8 and TRBJ1-5; D is possibly TRBD1 (6 bases). The germline gives CDR1 SGHVS, CDR2 FQNEAQ. CDR3 length: 16 amino acids. The germline V and J ends were trimmed by 4 bases and 4 bases, with 17 bases remaining between them. In DNA, the CDR3 is TGTGCCAGCAGCTCCCACTCAGGGGTGGGGAATCAGCCCCAGCATTTT. Its protein product is CASSSHSGVGNQPQHF.

This clonotype was observed many times. V and J are TRBV7-8 and TRBJ1-1; D is undetermined. This CDR3 is built from 13 residues. Trimming shortened V by 3 bases and J by 3 bases, and 8 bases separated the two germline ends. From germline, CDR1 is SGHVS and CDR2 FQNEAQ. CDR3 sequence (DNA): TGTGCCAGCAGCTTTAGGGCCGACACTGAAGCTTTCTTT. Protein: CASSFRADTEAFF.

This clonotype was recorded a few times. The rearrangement joins TRBV10-3 to TRBJ2-1, with 7 bases fitting TRBD2. V was clipped by 8 bases and J by 8 bases; unmatched bases: 9. CDR3 length equals 13 residues. The germline V gene encodes CDR1 ENHRY and CDR2 SYGVKD. The CDR3 reads CAISSGVGDEQFF. CDR3 coding DNA: TGTGCCATCTCGAGCGGGGTTGGCGATGAGCAGTTCTTC.

This clonotype came up a few times. This chain connects TRBV27 to TRBJ2-2, with 9 bases aligning to TRBD2. The J segment lost 1 base and the V segment lost 8 bases, leaving 5 bases of the junction unmatched. Germline V gives CDR1 MNHEY, CDR2 SMNVEV (reference sequence). This CDR3 contains 15 residues. This CDR3 reads CASRRRGGNTGELFF. The DNA of the CDR3 is TGTGCCAGCCGACGGCGGGGGGGGAACACCGGGGAGCTGTTTTTT.

Turning to this clonotype: One end of the junction fails to match germline, which may point to a read error. V and J are TRBV7-9 and TRBJ2-1, with D perhaps matching TRBD1 or TRBD2 (5 bases each). CDR1 and CDR2 (germline): SEHNR, FQNEAQ (reference sequence). The CDR3 runs 12 residues. CDR3 nucleotide sequence: TGTGCCAACAGCTTAGAGGGGTACGGGCAGTTCTTC. It translates to CANSLEGYGQFF.

The genes are TRBV27 and TRBJ2-2; tentative D call: TRBD2 (5 bases). CDR1 and CDR2 from the germline V gene are MNHEY and SMNVEV (reference sequence). Trimming removed 5 bases from V and 2 bases from J, with 12 bases in between. The CDR3 is 15 residues long. The CDR3 here is CASSLTTSNTGELFF. The CDR3 region has the DNA TGTGCCAGCAGTCTTACTACTAGTAACACCGGGGAGCTGTTTTTT.

The V and J genes are TRBV12-3 or TRBV12-4 and TRBJ1-4; D is uncertain. CDR3 size: 12 residues. Trimming stripped 8 bases from V and 12 bases from J, with 16 bases between. CDR3 in amino acids: CASLSAWTELFF. CDR3 in DNA: TGTGCCAGCCTTTCCGCGTGGACCGAACTGTTTTTT.

This sequence joins TRBV27 and TRBJ2-7; no firm D call. Trimming removed 4 bases from V and 0 bases from J, with 13 bases in between. The germline V gene has CDR1 MNHEY and CDR2 SMNVEV (reference sequence). CDR3 length: 15 amino acids. The CDR3 nucleotides read TGTGCCAGCAGTTCCTCCTCACCCCCCTCCTACGAGCAGTACTTC. Translated: CASSSSSPPSYEQYF.

This clonotype was counted ten times or more. The chain couples TRBV7-2 to TRBJ1-2; a weak D match, TRBD1 (6 bases). V was shortened by 4 bases and J by 6 bases, with 21 bases between the two germline ends. Germline values: CDR1 SGHTA, CDR2 FQGNSA. The CDR3 is made up of 16 amino acids. The CDR3 sequence: CASSSRETLGGNGYTF. The CDR3 coding sequence is TGTGCCAGCAGCTCCCGGGAAACCCTAGGGGGAAATGGCTACACCTTC.

The chain carries TRBV19 and TRBJ1-1; D is unresolved. CDR1 LNHDA and CDR2 SQIVND come from the germline V gene (reference sequence). CDR3 length equals 14 residues. Deletions cut 5 bases from V and 3 bases from J, with 13 bases between. The CDR3 DNA reads as TGTGCCAGTAGTCCAGTAGGGAAGGACACTGAAGCTTTCTTT. Protein product: CASSPVGKDTEAFF.